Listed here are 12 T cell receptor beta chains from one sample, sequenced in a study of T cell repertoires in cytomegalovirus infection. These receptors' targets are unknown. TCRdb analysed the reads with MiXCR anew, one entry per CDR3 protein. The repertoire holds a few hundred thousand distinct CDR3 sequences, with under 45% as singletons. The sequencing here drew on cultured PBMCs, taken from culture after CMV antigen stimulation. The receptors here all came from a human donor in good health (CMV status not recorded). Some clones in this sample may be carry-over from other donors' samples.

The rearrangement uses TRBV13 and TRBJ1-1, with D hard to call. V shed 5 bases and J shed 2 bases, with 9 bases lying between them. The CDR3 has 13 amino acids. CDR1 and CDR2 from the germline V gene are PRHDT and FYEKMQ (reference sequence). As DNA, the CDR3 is TGTGCCAGCAGCACGGGCCACAACACTGAAGCTTTCTTT. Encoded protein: CASSTGHNTEAFF.

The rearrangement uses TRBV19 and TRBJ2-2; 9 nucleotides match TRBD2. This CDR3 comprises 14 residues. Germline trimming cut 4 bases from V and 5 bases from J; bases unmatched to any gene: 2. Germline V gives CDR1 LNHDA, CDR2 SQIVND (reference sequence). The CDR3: CASSSLAGTGELFF. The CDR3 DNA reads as TGTGCCAGTAGTAGCCTAGCGGGGACCGGGGAGCTGTTTTTT.

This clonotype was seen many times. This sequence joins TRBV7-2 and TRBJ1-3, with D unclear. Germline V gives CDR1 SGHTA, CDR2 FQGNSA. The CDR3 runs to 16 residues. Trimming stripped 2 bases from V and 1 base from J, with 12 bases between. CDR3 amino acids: CASSLYTTGSGNTIYF. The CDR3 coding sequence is TGTGCCAGCAGCTTATACACGACCGGTTCTGGAAACACCATATATTTT.

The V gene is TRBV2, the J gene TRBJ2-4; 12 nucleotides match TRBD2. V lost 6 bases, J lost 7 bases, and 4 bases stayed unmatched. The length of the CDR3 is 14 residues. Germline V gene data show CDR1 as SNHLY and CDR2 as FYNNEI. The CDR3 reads CASRPTSGSNIQYF. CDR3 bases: TGTGCCAGCAGGCCGACTAGCGGGAGCAACATTCAGTACTTC.

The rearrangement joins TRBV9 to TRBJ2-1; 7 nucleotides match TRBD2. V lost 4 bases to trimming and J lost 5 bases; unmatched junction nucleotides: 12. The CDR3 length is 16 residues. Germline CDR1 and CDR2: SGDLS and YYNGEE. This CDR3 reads CASSRKEGGWDNEQFF. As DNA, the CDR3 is TGTGCCAGCAGCCGCAAGGAGGGAGGGTGGGACAATGAGCAGTTCTTC.

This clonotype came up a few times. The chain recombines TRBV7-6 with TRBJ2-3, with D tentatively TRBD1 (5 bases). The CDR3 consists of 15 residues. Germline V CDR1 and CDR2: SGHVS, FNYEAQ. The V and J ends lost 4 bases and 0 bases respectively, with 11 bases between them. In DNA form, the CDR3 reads TGTGCCAGCAGCTCAGGGAAGATTAGCACAGATACGCAGTATTTT. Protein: CASSSGKISTDTQYF.

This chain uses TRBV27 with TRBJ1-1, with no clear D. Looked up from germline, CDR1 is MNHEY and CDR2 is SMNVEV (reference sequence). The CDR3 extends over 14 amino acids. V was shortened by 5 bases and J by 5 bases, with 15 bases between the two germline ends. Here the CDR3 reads CASSPGLTWTEAFF. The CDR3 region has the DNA TGTGCCAGCAGTCCCGGACTGACTTGGACTGAAGCTTTCTTT.

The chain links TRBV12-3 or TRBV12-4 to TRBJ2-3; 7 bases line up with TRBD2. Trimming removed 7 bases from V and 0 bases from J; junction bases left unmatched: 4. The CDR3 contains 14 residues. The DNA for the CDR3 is TGTGCCAGCACCCTGGGACTAAGCACAGATACGCAGTATTTT. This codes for CASTLGLSTDTQYF.

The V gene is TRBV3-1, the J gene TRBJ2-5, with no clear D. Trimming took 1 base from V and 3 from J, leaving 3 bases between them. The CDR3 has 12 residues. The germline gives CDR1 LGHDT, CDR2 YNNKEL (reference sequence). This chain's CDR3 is CASSQGEETQYF. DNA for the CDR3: TGTGCCAGCAGCCAAGGCGAAGAGACCCAGTACTTC.

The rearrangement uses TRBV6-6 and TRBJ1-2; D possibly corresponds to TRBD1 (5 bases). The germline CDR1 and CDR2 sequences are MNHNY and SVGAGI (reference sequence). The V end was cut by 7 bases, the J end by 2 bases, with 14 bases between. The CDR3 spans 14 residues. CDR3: CASTLPGGNYGYTF. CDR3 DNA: TGTGCCAGCACCCTCCCGGGGGGGAACTATGGCTACACCTTC.

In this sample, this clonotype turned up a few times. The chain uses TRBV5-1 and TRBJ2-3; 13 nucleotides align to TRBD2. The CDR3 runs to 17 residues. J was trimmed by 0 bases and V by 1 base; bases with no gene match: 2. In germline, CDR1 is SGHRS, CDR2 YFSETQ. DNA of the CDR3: TGCGCCAGCAGCTTGCCGGGACTAGCGGGGAGCACAGATACGCAGTATTTT. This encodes CASSLPGLAGSTDTQYF.

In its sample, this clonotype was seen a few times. In DNA, the CDR3 is TGTGCCAGCAGCTCTACGGAAGGGGCACGGGGACAGCCCCAGCATTTT. Translation: CASSSTEGARGQPQHF. The chain links TRBV7-6 to TRBJ1-5, with a tentative D call TRBD1 (5 bases). The germline gives CDR1 SGHVS, CDR2 FNYEAQ. The CDR3 runs to 16 residues. With 4 bases removed from V and 7 bases from J, the gap between germline ends came to 20 bases.